The 31 T cell receptor beta chains below all came from one sample that was sequenced in a study of human T cells and chemical hapten exposure. The time point denotes: pre-sensitization, week 0. Treatment defined: therapeutic diphenylcyclopropenone sensitization with weekly scalp DPC. MiXCR, applied by TCRdb to the RACE reads, yields one record per CDR3 protein. Among fewer than 350,000 distinct CDR3 sequences listed, roughly 8% were seen once. Sequencing used whole blood, obtained in connection with sensitization to the hapten diphenylcyclopropenone (DPC). Source of these receptors: a man aged 18 to 30 with alopecia areata. Some clones in this sample may be carry-over from other donors' samples.

This clonotype has a handful of counts. This chain connects TRBV6-2 or TRBV6-3 to TRBJ1-6; D is unresolved. The length of the CDR3 is 14 residues. The germline CDR1 and CDR2 sequences are MNHEY and SVGEGT. Trimming shortened V by 6 bases and J by 5 bases, and 11 bases separated the two germline ends. Written as DNA, the CDR3 is TGTGCCAGCAGCGGAACAGCAGATAATTCACCCCTCCACTTT. This codes for CASSGTADNSPLHF.

This chain connects TRBV25-1 to TRBJ2-3, with a tentative D call TRBD2 (5 bases). V lost 5 bases to trimming and J lost 2 bases, with 11 bases between them. CDR1 and CDR2 (germline): MGHDK, SYGVNS. The CDR3 has 14 amino acids. As DNA, the CDR3 is TGTGCCAGCAGTAATATGGGAGTCACAGATACGCAGTATTTT. Residues: CASSNMGVTDTQYF.

There are a few counts of this clonotype. In nucleotides, the CDR3 is TGTGCCAGCAGTCCCCCGAGGCTAGCGGGATACAATGAGCAGTTCTTC. The encoded protein is CASSPPRLAGYNEQFF. The chain links TRBV6-5 to TRBJ2-1; 9 bases are shared with TRBD2. Germline CDR1 is MNHEY and CDR2 is SVGAGI. Trimming at V came to 5 bases and at J to 4 bases, leaving 9 bases not matched to a gene. This CDR3 comprises 16 residues.

This clonotype was seen just once. The rearrangement joins TRBV6-2 or TRBV6-3 to TRBJ1-5; D unclear. The CDR3 consists of 18 residues. V lost 1 base, J lost 1 base, and 17 bases lay in between. The germline V gene encodes CDR1 MNHEY and CDR2 SVGEGT. CDR3 amino acids: CASSYYLAAGGSNQPQHF. DNA of the CDR3: TGTGCCAGCAGTTACTATCTGGCGGCCGGTGGAAGCAATCAGCCCCAGCATTTT.

The chain uses TRBV6-5 and TRBJ1-2, with TRBD1 matching 7 bases. Unmatched junction bases numbered 21, after V lost 7 bases and J lost 4 bases. This CDR3 has 18 residues. Germline V gene sequence: CDR1 MNHEY, CDR2 SVGAGI. Written as DNA, the CDR3 is TGTGCCAGCAAGACACTGGGAGGACGACGGACAGGATTCTATGGCTACACCTTC. The encoded protein is CASKTLGGRRTGFYGYTF.

This clonotype was counted many times. V and J are TRBV29-1 and TRBJ2-4; possibly TRBD2 for D (5 bases). CDR1 SQVTM and CDR2 ANQGSEA come from the germline V gene. V shed 4 bases and J shed 3 bases, with 7 bases lying between them. The CDR3 has 12 amino acids. As DNA, the CDR3 is TGCAGCGTTGCAGAGGGCAAAAACATTCAGTACTTC. Amino acid sequence: CSVAEGKNIQYF.

The table lists this clonotype with many counts. The chain joins TRBV18 to TRBJ1-4; D is unresolved. Between the trimmed V and J ends, which lost 1 base and 0 bases, there was a span of 6 bases. This CDR3 has 15 residues. Germline assignment: CDR1 KGHSH and CDR2 LQKENI. CDR3 amino acids: CASSPHRATNEKLFF. The CDR3, as DNA: TGTGCCAGCTCACCACACAGAGCAACTAATGAAAAACTGTTTTTT.

This clonotype showed up just a few times. The V gene is TRBV7-2, the J gene TRBJ1-1; D may be TRBD1 (5 bases). V gave up 3 bases and J gave up 7 bases, with 12 bases separating them. CDR3 length: 13 amino acids. CDR1 and CDR2 from the germline V gene are SGHTA and FQGNSA. The CDR3 nucleotides are TGTGCCAGCAGCTTGGGAAGGGGAAATGAAGCTTTCTTT. Translating it yields CASSLGRGNEAFF.

This clonotype showed up just a few times. The J gene is TRBJ1-2, the V gene TRBV29-1; D uncertain. CDR3 size: 11 residues. V was clipped by 4 bases and J by 3 bases, with 6 bases between them. From germline, CDR1 is SQVTM and CDR2 ANQGSEA. The CDR3 DNA is TGCAGCGTTGGACAAGACTATGGCTACACCTTC. This codes for CSVGQDYGYTF.

This clonotype was counted only a few times. For the CDR3, the DNA is TGTGCCAGCAGTTTAGGAGTACGGGGAAACACCATATATTTT. It translates to CASSLGVRGNTIYF. The chain links TRBV28 to TRBJ1-3; no firm D call. Germline values: CDR1 MDHEN, CDR2 SYDVKM. V was trimmed by 2 bases and J by 4 bases, leaving 9 bases between them. This CDR3 contains 14 residues. The variable domain in full, with the rest retrieved from reference TRBV28 and TRBJ1-3, is DVKVTQSSRYLVKRTGEKVFLECVQDMDHENMFWYRQDPGLGLRLIYFSYDVKMKEKGDIPEGYSVSREKKERFSLILESASTNQTSMYLCASSLGVRGNTIYFGEGSWLTVV.

The chain combines TRBV20-1 with TRBJ2-5, with D uncertain. The CDR3 consists of 10 residues. CDR1 is DFQATT and CDR2 is SNEGSKA in the germline V gene (reference sequence). Trimming shortened V by 6 bases and J by 2 bases, and 4 bases separated the two germline ends. The CDR3 loop reads CSASQETQYF. The CDR3 nucleotides read TGCAGTGCGTCGCAAGAGACCCAGTACTTC.

This clonotype was seen more than once but under ten times. The chain links TRBV6-5 to TRBJ2-4, with D maybe TRBD1 (6 bases). This CDR3 region has 15 residues. The germline V gene encodes CDR1 MNHEY and CDR2 SVGAGI. V lost 5 bases and J 3 bases, leaving 14 bases between the germline ends. The CDR3 is CASSVGQTIKNIQYF. The CDR3 DNA is TGTGCCAGCAGTGTCGGACAGACTATCAAAAACATTCAGTACTTC.

At least ten counts were recorded for this clonotype. The rearrangement joins TRBV11-2 to TRBJ1-5, with D hard to call. Germline assignment: CDR1 SGHAT and CDR2 FQNNGV. The germline V and J ends were trimmed by 5 bases and 5 bases, with 16 bases remaining between them. The CDR3 runs to 15 residues. The CDR3 protein is CASSRGRGRDQPQHF. The CDR3 region has the DNA TGTGCCAGCAGCCGAGGACGGGGAAGAGATCAGCCCCAGCATTTT.

This clonotype has more than one count but fewer than ten. The rearrangement links TRBV25-1 to TRBJ2-1; D gene uncertain. V lost 1 base and J lost 4, with 11 bases in between. Germline lookup yields CDR1 MGHDK and CDR2 SYGVNS. The CDR3 length is 15 residues. The CDR3 region has the DNA TGTGCCAGCAGTGAATCCGTGTATGTGTACAATGAGCAGTTCTTC. It encodes CASSESVYVYNEQFF. Based on the CDR3 plus reference TRBV25-1 and TRBJ2-1, the full variable domain is EADIYQTPRYLVIGTGKKITLECSQTMGHDKMYWYQQDPGMELHLIHYSYGVNSTEKGDLSSESTVSRIRTEHFPLTLESARPSHTSQYLCASSESVYVYNEQFFGPGTRLTVL.

The chain joins TRBV6-2 or TRBV6-3 to TRBJ1-5, with a weak D call TRBD1 (6 bases). Trimming took off 3 bases at V and 4 bases at J, with 19 bases between the two ends. The CDR3 consists of 17 residues. Germline-derived CDR1 and CDR2 are MNHEY and SVGEGT. The chain's CDR3 is CASSYGGQPSRNQPQHF. CDR3 DNA: TGTGCCAGCAGTTATGGGGGGCAACCCAGTAGGAATCAGCCCCAGCATTTT.

The chain employs TRBV4-1 and TRBJ2-7, with a possible D match to TRBD1 (6 bases). Germline assignment: CDR1 MGHRA and CDR2 YSYEKL. Trimming left V 4 bases short and J 3 bases short, with 13 bases between. The CDR3 length is 14 residues. CDR3 residues: CASSPSRGYYEQYF. Written as DNA, the CDR3 is TGCGCCAGCAGCCCATCCAGGGGATACTACGAGCAGTACTTC.

CDR3 residues: CASSLRQVSYNEQFF. The CDR3 bases are TGTGCCAGCAGTCTCCGACAGGTTTCCTACAATGAGCAGTTCTTC. V and J are TRBV6-5 and TRBJ2-1; D may be TRBD1 (6 bases). This CDR3 is 15 amino acids long. Trimming cost V 5 bases and J 1 base, with 12 bases left between them. Germline assignment: CDR1 MNHEY and CDR2 SVGAGI.

This chain uses TRBV7-8 with TRBJ2-7, with 8 positions matching TRBD1. V dropped 2 bases and J dropped 2; count of bases not matched to a gene: 11. The CDR3 is 17 amino acids. Germline CDR1 SGHVS, CDR2 FQNEAQ. CDR3 nucleotide sequence: TGTGCCAGCAGCTTATGGCCACGGGACAGGAATCCCTACGAGCAGTACTTC. Its protein product is CASSLWPRDRNPYEQYF.

The gene calls are TRBV7-8 and TRBJ1-3; no clear D gene. This CDR3 comprises 14 residues. Germline assignment: CDR1 SGHVS and CDR2 FQNEAQ. Trimming took 1 base from V and 3 from J, leaving 7 bases between them. The CDR3, as DNA: TGTGCCAGCAGCTTAGGGTCTCGTGGAAACACCATATATTTT. Translation: CASSLGSRGNTIYF. Using reference TRBV7-8 and TRBJ1-3 for the parts outside the CDR3, the full variable domain is GAGVSQSPRYKVAKRGQDVALRCDPISGHVSLFWYQQALGQGPEFLTYFQNEAQLDKSGLPSDRFFAERPEGSVSTLKIQRTQQEDSAVYLCASSLGSRGNTIYFGEGSWLTVV.

In its sample, this clonotype was seen many times. The chain recombines TRBV29-1 with TRBJ2-5, with TRBD1 matching 7 bases. After removal of 7 bases from V and 4 bases from J, the junction contained 9 bases not matched to a gene. Per the germline V gene, CDR1 is SQVTM and CDR2 is ANQGSEA. The CDR3 sequence is 13 residues long. DNA for the CDR3: TGCAGCGGAGGCTTGACAGGGCCAGAGACCCAGTACTTC. This encodes CSGGLTGPETQYF.

This clonotype came up many times. The chain employs TRBV6-2 or TRBV6-3 and TRBJ1-1; the D is unclear. Deletions cut 5 bases from V and 1 base from J, with 14 bases between. The CDR3 contains 15 residues. Germline V CDR1 and CDR2: MNHEY, SVGEGT. The CDR3 DNA reads as TGTGCCAGCAGTAAAACCTCCCGCGCGAACACTGAAGCTTTCTTT. Protein sequence: CASSKTSRANTEAFF.

This clonotype was recorded many times. The gene calls are TRBV5-1 and TRBJ2-7; possibly TRBD1 or TRBD2 for D (5 bases each). The CDR3 runs 14 residues. V lost 0 bases to trimming and J lost 2 bases, with 9 bases between them. The germline V gene has CDR1 SGHRS and CDR2 YFSETQ. The CDR3 coding sequence is TGCGCCAGCAGCTTGGTTCCGGGACCCTACGAGCAGTACGTC. Translated: CASSLVPGPYEQYV.

This rearrangement joins TRBV9 to TRBJ1-4, with 9 bases that match TRBD1. The CDR3 has 15 amino acids. With V trimmed by 4 bases and J by 7 bases, 8 bases remained unmatched. Germline V gene data show CDR1 as SGDLS and CDR2 as YYNGEE. CDR3 protein: CASSPDGTGREKLFF. CDR3 nucleotides: TGTGCCAGCAGCCCAGACGGGACAGGGCGTGAAAAACTGTTTTTT.

The V call is TRBV7-8, the J call TRBJ2-3; tentatively, D is TRBD2 (7 bases). The CDR3 covers 15 residues. CDR1 and CDR2 from the germline V gene are SGHVS and FQNEAQ. Trimming pared 0 bases from V and 6 bases from J, leaving 13 bases between. In DNA, the CDR3 is TGTGCCAGCAGCTTAGCGAGGGGGGGGCTGGATACGCAGTATTTT. It yields the protein CASSLARGGLDTQYF.

This clonotype turned up a few times. The V gene is TRBV29-1, the J gene TRBJ1-1; possible D gene TRBD1, 5 bases. Looked up from germline, CDR1 is SQVTM and CDR2 is ANQGSEA. V lost 2 bases and J 6 bases, leaving 19 bases between the germline ends. This CDR3 has 15 amino acids. CDR3 loop: CSVEIIGAGTAEAFF. Here the CDR3 DNA reads TGCAGCGTTGAAATTATAGGTGCAGGGACGGCTGAAGCTTTCTTT. The variable domain in full, completed from reference TRBV29-1 and TRBJ1-1, reads SAVISQKPSRDICQRGTSLTIQCQVDSQVTMMFWYRQQPGQSLTLIATANQGSEATYESGFVIDKFPISRPNLTFSTLTVSNMSPEDSSIYLCSVEIIGAGTAEAFFGQGTRLTVV.

The CDR3 loop reads CASSSGLAFFTDTQYF. In DNA form, the CDR3 reads TGCGCCAGCAGCTCGGGACTAGCGTTCTTCACAGATACGCAGTATTTT. The V and J genes are TRBV5-1 and TRBJ2-3; TRBD2 aligns across 10 bases. Germline CDR1 reads SGHRS; CDR2 reads YFSETQ. V shed 3 bases, J shed 2 bases, and the junction held 6 bases outside the gene matches. There are 16 residues in the CDR3. Full variable domain (rest looked up from reference TRBV5-1 and TRBJ2-3): KAGVTQTPRYLIKTRGQQVTLSCSPISGHRSVSWYQQTPGQGLQFLFEYFSETQRNKGNFPGRFSGRQFSNSRSEMNVSTLELGDSALYLCASSSGLAFFTDTQYFGPGTRLTVL.

This clonotype was recorded at least ten times. This rearrangement joins TRBV12-3 or TRBV12-4 to TRBJ1-3; D possibly corresponds to TRBD1 (5 bases). The V end was cut by 9 bases, the J end by 0 bases, with 15 bases between. The CDR3 loop spans 15 amino acids. The CDR3 region has the DNA TGTGCCAGTACCCCGGGGCCCCGCTCTGGAAACACCATATATTTT. Amino acid sequence: CASTPGPRSGNTIYF.

Ten or more counts support this clonotype. V gene TRBV7-9 combines with J gene TRBJ2-3; D is uncertain. V gave up 5 bases and J gave up 0 bases, with 6 bases separating them. CDR1 is SEHNR, CDR2 FQNEAQ, per germline (reference sequence). This CDR3 spans 13 amino acids. The CDR3 loop is CASSITSTDTQYF. DNA of the CDR3: TGTGCCAGCAGCATTACTAGCACAGATACGCAGTATTTT.

In this sample, this clonotype turned up many times. The chain links TRBV27 to TRBJ1-6, with D possibly matching TRBD1 (6 bases). CDR3 length: 16 amino acids. Trimming stripped 6 bases from V and 7 bases from J, with 19 bases between. CDR1 is MNHEY and CDR2 is SMNVEV in the germline V gene (reference sequence). The CDR3: CASRFQRTAINSPLHF. The CDR3 coding sequence is TGTGCCAGCAGGTTTCAAAGGACAGCGATAAATTCACCCCTCCACTTT.

This clonotype has a count of ten or more. The chain couples TRBV10-3 to TRBJ2-5, with 7 bases fitting TRBD1. The ends lost 4 bases at V and 1 base at J; junction bases unmatched: 3. The germline CDR1 and CDR2 sequences are ENHRY and SYGVKD. CDR3 length: 14 amino acids. CDR3 bases: TGTGCCATCAGTGCGGGACAGTTCCAAGAGACCCAGTACTTC. This encodes CAISAGQFQETQYF.

This clonotype was seen a handful of times. The J gene is TRBJ2-6, the V gene TRBV5-8; 8 nucleotides match TRBD1. The CDR3 extends over 17 amino acids. V shed 4 bases and J 2 bases; nucleotides not matched to a gene: 8. Germline values: CDR1 SGHTS, CDR2 YDEGEE. Here the CDR3 reads CASSEGQGLAGANVLTF. The CDR3, as DNA: TGTGCCAGCAGCGAAGGACAGGGACTGGCTGGGGCCAACGTCCTGACTTTC.